This passage covers 3 T cell receptor beta chains from one sample sequenced in a study of CD8 T cells in ankylosing spondylitis. TCRdb reanalysed the 5' RACE reads using MiXCR and keeps one entry per CDR3 protein. The data show almost 250,000 distinct CDR3 sequences, 30% to 35% seen once. Material: blood, either unsorted or a sorted T cell fraction (not recorded which). All receptors come from a male donor with ankylosing spondylitis or in good health (not recorded which).

This clonotype was found once. The chain joins TRBV5-6 to TRBJ2-1, with 14 bases that match TRBD2. Germline-derived CDR1 and CDR2 are SGHDT and YYEEEE. This CDR3 is built from 17 residues. With V trimmed by 4 bases and J by 1 base, 4 bases remained unmatched. CDR3 DNA sequence: TGTGCCAGCAGCCAGACTAGCGGGGGGGCGTCCTACAATGAGCAGTTCTTC. This sequence encodes CASSQTSGGASYNEQFF.

This clonotype was observed a handful of times. The V gene is TRBV5-1, the J gene TRBJ2-5; D not resolved. Germline values: CDR1 SGHRS, CDR2 YFSETQ. V lost 0 bases and J lost 4, with 10 bases in between. The CDR3 is 14 residues long. CDR3 sequence: CASSLGTAIETQYF. The DNA of the CDR3 is TGCGCCAGCAGCTTGGGTACAGCGATAGAGACCCAGTACTTC.

The sample holds a few counts of this clonotype. V is TRBV9 and J is TRBJ2-3; D is undetermined. The CDR3 is made up of 15 amino acids. The germline V gene encodes CDR1 SGDLS and CDR2 YYNGEE. V was clipped by 0 bases and J by 8 bases, with 16 bases between them. The CDR3 loop is CASSVGLLPQVTQYF. CDR3 bases: TGTGCCAGCAGCGTAGGCCTCCTACCGCAGGTTACGCAGTATTTT.